The 32 T cell receptor beta chains in this list originate from one sample, sequenced in a study of CD8 T cells in Susac syndrome (dated by TCRdb to about 2019). The library was made by the immunoSEQ multiplex PCR assay. RNA was extracted using the RNeasy kit, and 0.5 to 1 microgram was reverse transcribed with random hexamers. TCRdb redid the processing of the public reads, applying fastp at Q25 and MiXCR, and retained in-frame beta chains. Identical CDR3 proteins give one entry, which carries the most common genes and DNA. The sample includes around 190,000 distinct CDR3 sequences, with 85% to 95% observed a single time. Clones ranked in the top ten supply around 0.1% of the sample. The sequencing input was CD4+ T cells from PBMCs. These receptors originate from a human donor in good health.

This sequence joins TRBV7-3 and TRBJ1-2; 8 nucleotides agree with TRBD1. Germline V gives CDR1 SGHTA, CDR2 FQGTGA. After removal of 3 bases from V and 8 bases from J, the junction contained 8 bases not matched to a gene. This CDR3 is 14 amino acids long. The CDR3 spells CASSFEIGTGGYTF. CDR3 nucleotide sequence: TGTGCCAGCAGCTTCGAGATAGGGACAGGCGGCTACACCTTC.

This chain links TRBV15 with TRBJ2-1; 7 bases match TRBD2. The V and J ends lost 0 bases and 2 bases, in that order; junction bases with no gene match: 4. CDR1 and CDR2 from the germline V gene are LNHNV and YYDKDF (reference sequence). The CDR3 length is 16 residues. CDR3 region: CATSRDGGGPYNEQFF. The CDR3 coding sequence is TGTGCCACCAGCAGAGATGGCGGGGGACCCTACAATGAGCAGTTCTTC.

This rearrangement joins TRBV6-2 or TRBV6-3 to TRBJ1-1; unclear D gene. The CDR3 loop spans 14 amino acids. The ends were cut back, 6 bases at V and 3 bases at J, with 14 bases in the middle. CDR1 is MNHEY and CDR2 is SVGEGT in the germline V gene. DNA of the CDR3: TGTGCCAGCAGACTTCACGATCCGGACACTGAAGCTTTCTTT. It translates to CASRLHDPDTEAFF.

This chain joins TRBV20-1 and TRBJ1-2; 8 bases map to TRBD1. The junction had 10 bases not matched to a gene; V was cut back by 4 bases and J by 3 bases. Germline V gene data show CDR1 as DFQATT and CDR2 as SNEGSKA (reference sequence). The CDR3 is 15 residues long. The CDR3 loop is CSAKAQMTGDYGYTF. The DNA of the CDR3 is TGCAGTGCTAAGGCTCAGATGACAGGGGACTATGGCTACACCTTC.

The gene calls are TRBV27 and TRBJ2-2, with D perhaps TRBD1 (5 bases). Germline CDR1 reads MNHEY; CDR2 reads SMNVEV (reference sequence). Between the trimmed V and J ends, which lost 3 bases and 1 base, there was a span of 15 bases. The CDR3 runs 17 residues. The CDR3: CASSFQSGHLNTGELFF. The CDR3 DNA is TGTGCCAGCAGTTTTCAGTCCGGACACTTGAACACCGGGGAGCTGTTTTTT.

This chain's CDR3 is CASSAGWAGDEKLFF. Written as DNA, the CDR3 is TGTGCCAGCAGCGCGGGCTGGGCAGGGGATGAAAAACTGTTTTTT. V usage is TRBV9 and J usage is TRBJ1-4; a possible D gene is TRBD1 (6 bases). Germline V lookup: CDR1 SGDLS, CDR2 YYNGEE. This CDR3 comprises 15 residues. V was pared by 3 bases and J by 6 bases, with 15 bases between.

V and J are TRBV29-1 and TRBJ2-1; no definite D call. The germline V gene encodes CDR1 SQVTM and CDR2 ANQGSEA. Trimming cost V 0 bases and J 6 bases, with 6 bases left between them. The CDR3 totals 12 residues. CDR3 DNA sequence: TGCAGCGTTGAAGAGGGAACCAATGAGCAGTTCTTC. Protein: CSVEEGTNEQFF.

This clonotype was counted a few times. V and J are TRBV7-2 and TRBJ1-2; D is uncertain. V was shortened by 5 bases and J by 0 bases, with 7 bases between the two germline ends. Germline V lookup: CDR1 SGHTA, CDR2 FQGNSA. The CDR3 is made up of 13 amino acids. CDR3 loop: CASSLGTNYGYTF. CDR3 sequence (DNA): TGTGCCAGCAGCCTCGGGACTAACTATGGCTACACCTTC.

The genes are TRBV12-3 or TRBV12-4 and TRBJ2-1; D is unresolved. V lost 6 bases to trimming and J lost 7 bases, with 16 bases between them. This CDR3 comprises 14 residues. The CDR3 spells CASSRGVSANEQFF. Written as DNA, the CDR3 is TGTGCCAGCAGCCGCGGAGTCTCGGCTAATGAGCAGTTCTTC.

The genes are TRBV14 and TRBJ2-1; D possibly matches TRBD1 or TRBD2 (6 bases each). CDR1 is SGHDN, CDR2 FVKESK, per germline. This CDR3 contains 13 residues. Trimming took off 2 bases at V and 7 bases at J, with 9 bases between the two ends. CDR3 amino acids: CASSQRRGNEQFF. DNA of the CDR3: TGTGCCAGCAGCCAAAGGAGGGGGAATGAGCAGTTCTTC.

The chain links TRBV5-1 to TRBJ1-2; D call uncertain. The germline V and J ends were trimmed by 4 bases and 8 bases, with 12 bases remaining between them. The CDR3 is 12 amino acids. Germline V gene lookup returns CDR1 SGHRS and CDR2 YFSETQ. This CDR3 is CASSTDAYGYTF. The CDR3 DNA reads as TGCGCCAGCAGCACGGACGCGTACGGCTACACCTTC.

CDR3 nucleotides: TGCGCCAGCAGCCTGGACAGGAGGACAGATACGCAGTATTTT. Amino acids: CASSLDRRTDTQYF. This sequence joins TRBV5-1 and TRBJ2-3, with 7 bases identical to TRBD1. V lost 4 bases to trimming and J lost 3 bases; unmatched junction nucleotides: 5. CDR3 length equals 14 residues. Germline lookup yields CDR1 SGHRS and CDR2 YFSETQ.

The chain is built from TRBV7-9 and TRBJ2-3, with D possibly being TRBD1 (6 bases). The V and J ends lost 5 bases and 5 bases respectively, with 23 bases between them. CDR1 and CDR2 (germline): SEHNR, FQNEAQ (reference sequence). This CDR3 region has 17 residues. The CDR3 loop reads CASSRPRDTRFGDTQYF. CDR3 nucleotides: TGTGCCAGCAGCCGTCCCCGGGACACCCGGTTTGGAGATACGCAGTATTTT.

The chain combines TRBV12-3 or TRBV12-4 with TRBJ1-2, with 12 bases identical to TRBD1. J was trimmed by 4 bases and V by 6 bases; bases with no gene match: 6. CDR3 length: 15 amino acids. CDR3 bases: TGTGCCAGCAGACGAGGGACAGGGGGCGTCTATGGCTACACCTTC. Its protein product is CASRRGTGGVYGYTF.

The chain uses TRBV6-5 and TRBJ1-6; D not resolved. V gave up 0 bases and J gave up 5 bases, with 8 bases separating them. This CDR3 comprises 15 residues. Germline CDR1 reads MNHEY; CDR2 reads SVGAGI. The CDR3 DNA reads as TGTGCCAGCAGTTACTCGACGGTCAATAATTCACCCCTCCACTTT. It codes for CASSYSTVNNSPLHF.

This clonotype was counted once. The rearrangement joins TRBV21-1 to TRBJ2-4; the table gives TRBD2 as D, unverified against the DNA. TRBV21-1 is given as a pseudogene. This CDR3 is 24 amino acids long. The CDR3 region is CASSKKGPSRSQNRFGAAKNIQYF. CDR3 coding DNA: TGTGCCAGCAGCAAAAAAGGGCCATCTCGCAGCCAAAACCGCTTTGGGGCAGCCAAAAACATTCAGTACTTC.

The chain employs TRBV6-5 and TRBJ2-1, with 9 bases identical to TRBD2. V was clipped by 0 bases and J by 14 bases; unmatched bases: 5. The CDR3 runs 13 residues. Germline-derived CDR1 and CDR2 are MNHEY and SVGAGI. CDR3 coding DNA: TGTGCCAGCAGTTACTCGATAGCGGGGGAGGAGTTCTTC. It codes for CASSYSIAGEEFF.

The chain couples TRBV14 to TRBJ2-1, with a weak D call TRBD2 (6 bases). The CDR3 is made up of 17 amino acids. V shed 1 base and J shed 4 bases, with 17 bases lying between them. CDR1 and CDR2 (germline): SGHDN, FVKESK. The CDR3 sequence: CASSQGRARVLYNEQFF. The CDR3 DNA reads as TGTGCCAGCAGCCAAGGGAGGGCCCGGGTTTTATACAATGAGCAGTTCTTC.

The count of this clonotype is one. The chain links TRBV29-1 to TRBJ2-1, with unresolved D. Between the trimmed V and J ends, which lost 8 bases and 5 bases, there was a span of 13 bases. Germline V lookup: CDR1 SQVTM, CDR2 ANQGSEA. The CDR3 contains 12 residues. CDR3 DNA: TGCAGCCCTAAAAGGATCAACAATGAGCAGTTCTTC. Translation: CSPKRINNEQFF.

V and J are TRBV5-6 and TRBJ2-5, with TRBD2 matching 7 bases. J lost 5 bases, V lost 4 bases, and 11 bases had no gene match. The CDR3 length is 15 residues. CDR1 is SGHDT, CDR2 YYEEEE, per germline. CDR3 DNA: TGTGCCAGCAGCCGGTCGGGGGGAAAGGGGGAGACCCAGTACTTC. Its protein is CASSRSGGKGETQYF.

V gene TRBV6-6 combines with J gene TRBJ1-2; a possible D gene is TRBD1 (5 bases). Trimming left V 6 bases short and J 5 bases short, with 22 bases between. There are 16 residues in the CDR3. Germline V gene sequence: CDR1 MNHNY, CDR2 SVGAGI (reference sequence). CDR3 in DNA: TGTGCCAGCAGCCCGACGTTAAGTAAGGGGCCATATGGCTACACCTTC. Amino acid sequence: CASSPTLSKGPYGYTF.

The CDR3 is CASSQHLPGARTGELFF. In nucleotides, the CDR3 is TGTGCCAGCAGCCAGCATCTCCCGGGGGCTCGGACCGGGGAGCTGTTTTTT. The chain combines TRBV3-1 with TRBJ2-2; D may match TRBD1 or TRBD2 (6 bases each). V lost 3 bases and J 5 bases, leaving 19 bases between the germline ends. The CDR3 totals 17 residues. Germline V gene lookup returns CDR1 LGHDT and CDR2 YNNKEL (reference sequence). Full variable domain (rest looked up from reference TRBV3-1 and TRBJ2-2): DTAVSQTPKYLVTQMGNDKSIKCEQNLGHDTMYWYKQDSKKFLKIMFSYNNKELIINETVPNRFSPKSPDKAHLNLHINSLELGDSAVYFCASSQHLPGARTGELFFGEGSRLTVL.

The V call is TRBV7-9, the J call TRBJ1-1; 9 positions agree with TRBD1. J was trimmed by 5 bases and V by 4 bases; bases with no gene match: 5. CDR1 and CDR2 (germline): SEHNR, FQNEAQ (reference sequence). This CDR3 is built from 14 residues. CDR3 sequence reads: CASSWDRVGTEAFF. CDR3 nucleotide sequence: TGTGCCAGCAGCTGGGACAGGGTCGGGACTGAAGCTTTCTTT.

The chain combines TRBV5-1 with TRBJ2-3; the D gene could be TRBD1 or TRBD2 (6 bases each). V lost 3 bases to trimming and J lost 3 bases, with 17 bases between them. The CDR3 covers 16 residues. In germline, CDR1 is SGHRS, CDR2 YFSETQ. CDR3: CASSSWRGDRTDTQYF. The CDR3 coding sequence is TGCGCCAGCAGCTCCTGGAGGGGGGATCGGACAGATACGCAGTATTTT.

The genes are TRBV4-1 and TRBJ2-1, with D possibly being TRBD2 (6 bases). V was pared by 1 base and J by 7 bases, with 14 bases between. Looked up from germline, CDR1 is MGHRA and CDR2 is YSYEKL. The CDR3 totals 15 residues. In nucleotides, the CDR3 is TGCGCCAGCAGCCAAGGGGCGGGGAGGTTGAATGAGCAGTTCTTC. Encoded protein: CASSQGAGRLNEQFF.

This clonotype appeared once. The chain uses TRBV12-3 or TRBV12-4 and TRBJ1-5; D call uncertain. This CDR3 is 12 amino acids long. The V gene lost 4 bases and the J gene lost 6 bases, with 7 bases spanning the gap. The CDR3 nucleotides are TGTGCCAGCAGTTCGGACCTTCAGCCCCAGCATTTT. It codes for CASSSDLQPQHF.

This clonotype showed up just once. The chain uses TRBV7-3 and TRBJ1-6; D is ambiguous. This CDR3 comprises 12 residues. Trimming pared 5 bases from V and 12 bases from J, leaving 11 bases between. Germline V gene sequence: CDR1 SGHTA, CDR2 FQGTGA. The CDR3 DNA reads as TGTGCCAGCAGCCTGGCGGTCGGACCCCTCCACTTT. The encoded protein is CASSLAVGPLHF.

This clonotype has just one count. The chain joins TRBV15 to TRBJ1-2; D uncertain. CDR1 and CDR2 from the germline V gene are LNHNV and YYDKDF (reference sequence). Trimming cost V 5 bases and J 8 bases, with 21 bases left between them. This CDR3 comprises 15 residues. The CDR3: CATSQFQQASGGYTF. In DNA form, the CDR3 reads TGTGCCACCAGCCAGTTCCAGCAGGCCTCGGGGGGCTACACCTTC.

The V call is TRBV14, the J call TRBJ2-2; no firm D call. The V gene's germline CDR1 is SGHDN and CDR2 FVKESK. V dropped 3 bases and J dropped 6 bases, with 11 bases sitting between them. The CDR3 runs 14 residues. CDR3 loop: CASSHIPGPGELFF. CDR3 nucleotide sequence: TGTGCCAGCAGCCACATCCCTGGCCCCGGGGAGCTGTTTTTT.

This chain uses TRBV6-5 with TRBJ1-1; 7 nucleotides align to TRBD1. The length of the CDR3 is 14 residues. Trimming at V came to 8 bases and at J to 1 base, leaving 7 bases not matched to a gene. Germline assignment: CDR1 MNHEY and CDR2 SVGAGI. CDR3 nucleotides: TGTGCCAGCCTTGAAGGGGGCGCGAACACTGAAGCTTTCTTT. Protein sequence: CASLEGGANTEAFF.

The chain employs TRBV5-1 and TRBJ2-1, with TRBD2 matching 11 bases. The CDR3 has 17 residues. Trimming removed 6 bases from V and 3 bases from J; junction bases left unmatched: 11. Germline lookup yields CDR1 SGHRS and CDR2 YFSETQ. The CDR3 DNA follows: TGCGCCAGCACCCCTAGGGGTAGCGGGGGGGTCTACAATGAGCAGTTCTTC. It yields the protein CASTPRGSGGVYNEQFF.

V is TRBV11-2 and J is TRBJ1-1, with D tentatively TRBD1 (5 bases). The ends were cut back, 1 base at V and 4 bases at J, with 10 bases in the middle. The CDR3 covers 14 residues. The germline gives CDR1 SGHAT, CDR2 FQNNGV. The CDR3 DNA reads as TGTGCCAGCAGCTTAGGGGGGTACCCCACTGAAGCTTTCTTT. Amino acid sequence: CASSLGGYPTEAFF.